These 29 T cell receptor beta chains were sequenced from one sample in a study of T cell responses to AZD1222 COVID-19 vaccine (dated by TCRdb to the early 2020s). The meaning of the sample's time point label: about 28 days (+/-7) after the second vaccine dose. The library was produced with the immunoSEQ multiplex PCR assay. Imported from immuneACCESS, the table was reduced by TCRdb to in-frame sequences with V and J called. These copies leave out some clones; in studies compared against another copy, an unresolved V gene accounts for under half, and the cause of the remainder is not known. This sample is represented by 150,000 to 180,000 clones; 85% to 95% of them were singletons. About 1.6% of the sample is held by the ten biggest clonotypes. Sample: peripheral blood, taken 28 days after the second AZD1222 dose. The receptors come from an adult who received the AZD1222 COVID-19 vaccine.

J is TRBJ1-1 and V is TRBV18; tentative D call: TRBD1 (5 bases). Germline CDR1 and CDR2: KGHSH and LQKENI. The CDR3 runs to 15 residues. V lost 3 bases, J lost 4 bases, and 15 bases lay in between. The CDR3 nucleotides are TGTGCCAGCTCACCGGACGACCTGGGGCGCACTGAAGCTTTCTTT. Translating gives CASSPDDLGRTEAFF.

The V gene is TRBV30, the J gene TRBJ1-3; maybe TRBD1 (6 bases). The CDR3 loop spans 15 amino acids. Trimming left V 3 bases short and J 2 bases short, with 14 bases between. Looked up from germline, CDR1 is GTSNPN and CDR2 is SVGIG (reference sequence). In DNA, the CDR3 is TGTGCCTGGAGGATTACAGGGAAGGCTGGAAACACCATATATTTT. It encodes CAWRITGKAGNTIYF. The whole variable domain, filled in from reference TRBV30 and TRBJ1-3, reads SQTIHQWPATLVQPVGSPLSLECTVEGTSNPNLYWYRQAAGRGLQLLFYSVGIGQISSEVPQNLSASRPQDRQFILSSKKLLLSDSGFYLCAWRITGKAGNTIYFGEGSWLTVV.

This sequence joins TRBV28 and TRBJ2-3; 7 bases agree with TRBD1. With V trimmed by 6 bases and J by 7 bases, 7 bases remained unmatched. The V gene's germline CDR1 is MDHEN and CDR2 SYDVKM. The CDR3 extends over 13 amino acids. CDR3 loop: CASRDGTVYTQYF. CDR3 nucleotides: TGTGCCAGCAGAGACGGGACAGTATATACGCAGTATTTT.

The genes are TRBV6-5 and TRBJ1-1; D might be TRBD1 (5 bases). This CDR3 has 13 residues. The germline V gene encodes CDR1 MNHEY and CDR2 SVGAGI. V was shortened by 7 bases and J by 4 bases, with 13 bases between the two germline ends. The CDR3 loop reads CASKPTASTEAFF. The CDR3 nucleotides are TGTGCCAGCAAGCCGACAGCGAGCACTGAAGCTTTCTTT.

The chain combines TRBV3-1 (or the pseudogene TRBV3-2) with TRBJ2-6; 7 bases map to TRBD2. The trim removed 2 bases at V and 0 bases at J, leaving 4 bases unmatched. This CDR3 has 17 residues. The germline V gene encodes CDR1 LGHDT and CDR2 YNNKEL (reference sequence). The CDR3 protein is CASSQPAGFSGANVLTF. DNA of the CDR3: TGTGCCAGCAGCCAACCAGCGGGATTCTCTGGGGCCAACGTCCTGACTTTC.

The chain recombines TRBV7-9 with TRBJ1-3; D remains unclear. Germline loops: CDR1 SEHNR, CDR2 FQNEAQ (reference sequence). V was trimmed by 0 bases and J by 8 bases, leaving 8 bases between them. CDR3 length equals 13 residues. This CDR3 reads CASSLAREDTIYF. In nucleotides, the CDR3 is TGTGCCAGCAGCTTAGCTAGGGAGGACACCATATATTTT.

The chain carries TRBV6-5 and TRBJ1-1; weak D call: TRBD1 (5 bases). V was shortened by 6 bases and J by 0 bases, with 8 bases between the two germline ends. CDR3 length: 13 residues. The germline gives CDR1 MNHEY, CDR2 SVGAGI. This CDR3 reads CASRRQMNTEAFF. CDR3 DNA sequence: TGTGCCAGCAGGAGACAGATGAACACTGAAGCTTTCTTT.

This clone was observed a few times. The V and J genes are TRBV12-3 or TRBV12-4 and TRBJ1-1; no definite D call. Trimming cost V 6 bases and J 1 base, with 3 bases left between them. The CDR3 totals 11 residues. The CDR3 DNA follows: TGTGCCAGCAGAAGGAACACTGAAGCTTTCTTT. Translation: CASRRNTEAFF.

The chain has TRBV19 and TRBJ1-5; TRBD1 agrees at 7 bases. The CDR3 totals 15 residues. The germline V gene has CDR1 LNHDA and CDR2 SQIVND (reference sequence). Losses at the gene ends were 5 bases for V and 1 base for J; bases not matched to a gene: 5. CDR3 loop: CASSGRTGSNQPQHF. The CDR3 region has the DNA TGTGCCAGTAGTGGTCGGACAGGAAGCAATCAGCCCCAGCATTTT. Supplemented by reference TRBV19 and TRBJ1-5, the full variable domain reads DGGITQSPKYLFRKEGQNVTLSCEQNLNHDAMYWYRQDPGQGLRLIYYSQIVNDFQKGDIAEGYSVSREKKESFPLTVTSAQKNPTAFYLCASSGRTGSNQPQHFGDGTRLSIL.

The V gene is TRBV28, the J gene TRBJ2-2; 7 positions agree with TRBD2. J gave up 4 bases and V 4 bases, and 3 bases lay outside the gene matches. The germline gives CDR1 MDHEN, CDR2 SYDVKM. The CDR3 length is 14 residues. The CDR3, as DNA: TGTGCCAGCAGTTCTAGCGGAACCACCGGGGAGCTGTTTTTT. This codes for CASSSSGTTGELFF.

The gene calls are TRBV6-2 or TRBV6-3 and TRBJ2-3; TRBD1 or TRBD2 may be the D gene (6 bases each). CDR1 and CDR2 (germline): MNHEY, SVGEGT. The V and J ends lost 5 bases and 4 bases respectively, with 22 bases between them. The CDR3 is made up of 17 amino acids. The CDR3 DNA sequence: TGTGCCAGCAGTCAATCCCCATGGGGGGCCGTATCAGATACGCAGTATTTT. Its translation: CASSQSPWGAVSDTQYF.

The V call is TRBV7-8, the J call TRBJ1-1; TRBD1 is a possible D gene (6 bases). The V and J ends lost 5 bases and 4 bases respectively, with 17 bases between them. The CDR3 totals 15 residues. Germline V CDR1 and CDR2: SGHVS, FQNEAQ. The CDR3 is CASSQKQGILTEAFF. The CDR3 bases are TGTGCCAGCAGCCAGAAACAGGGAATCCTCACTGAAGCTTTCTTT.

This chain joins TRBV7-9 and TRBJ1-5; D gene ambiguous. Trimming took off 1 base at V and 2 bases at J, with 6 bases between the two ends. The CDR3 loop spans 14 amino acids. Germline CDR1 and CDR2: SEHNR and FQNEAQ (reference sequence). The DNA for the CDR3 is TGTGCCAGCAGCTTAGGGGTTGGCAATCAGCCCCAGCATTTT. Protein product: CASSLGVGNQPQHF.

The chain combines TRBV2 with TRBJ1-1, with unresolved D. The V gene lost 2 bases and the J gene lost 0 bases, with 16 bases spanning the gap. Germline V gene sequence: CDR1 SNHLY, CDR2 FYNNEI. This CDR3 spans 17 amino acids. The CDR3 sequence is CASSEFFSAFMNTEAFF. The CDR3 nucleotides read TGTGCCAGCAGTGAATTTTTTTCGGCCTTTATGAACACTGAAGCTTTCTTT.

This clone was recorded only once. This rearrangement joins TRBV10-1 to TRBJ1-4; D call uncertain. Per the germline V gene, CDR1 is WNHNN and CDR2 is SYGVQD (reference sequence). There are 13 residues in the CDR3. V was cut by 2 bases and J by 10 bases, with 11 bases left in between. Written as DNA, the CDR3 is TGCGCCAGCAGTGAGGGGGTACGGAGAAAACTGTTTTTT. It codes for CASSEGVRRKLFF.

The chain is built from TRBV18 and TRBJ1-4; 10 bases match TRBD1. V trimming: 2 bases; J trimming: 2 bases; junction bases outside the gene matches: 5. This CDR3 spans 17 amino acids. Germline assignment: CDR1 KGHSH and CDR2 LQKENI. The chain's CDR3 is CASSPGTGAVTNEKLFF. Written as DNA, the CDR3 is TGTGCCAGCTCACCAGGGACAGGGGCTGTGACTAATGAAAAACTGTTTTTT.

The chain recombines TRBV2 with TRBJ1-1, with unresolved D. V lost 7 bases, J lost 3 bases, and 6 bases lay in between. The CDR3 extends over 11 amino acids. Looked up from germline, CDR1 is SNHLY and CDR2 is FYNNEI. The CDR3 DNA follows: TGTGCCAGCATAACTCACACTGAAGCTTTCTTT. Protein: CASITHTEAFF.

CDR3 protein: CASRPVLRDGTQYF. The CDR3 nucleotides read TGTGCCAGCAGGCCCGTTTTGAGAGACGGGACCCAGTACTTC. The chain couples TRBV6-5 to TRBJ2-5; D ambiguous. Germline V gene data show CDR1 as MNHEY and CDR2 as SVGAGI. Trimming removed 6 bases at V and 7 bases at J, with 18 bases between. The CDR3 loop spans 14 amino acids.

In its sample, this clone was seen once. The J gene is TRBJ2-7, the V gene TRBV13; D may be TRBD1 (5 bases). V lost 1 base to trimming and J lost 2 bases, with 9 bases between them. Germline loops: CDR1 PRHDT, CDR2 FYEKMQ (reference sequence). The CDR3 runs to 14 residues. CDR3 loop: CASSLDRRTYEQYF. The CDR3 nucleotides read TGTGCCAGCAGCTTAGACAGGAGAACCTACGAGCAGTACTTC.

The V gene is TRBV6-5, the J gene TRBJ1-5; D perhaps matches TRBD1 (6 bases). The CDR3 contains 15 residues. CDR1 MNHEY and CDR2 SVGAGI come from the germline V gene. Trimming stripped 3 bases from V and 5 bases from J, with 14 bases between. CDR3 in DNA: TGTGCCAGCAGTTATGGACAGTTTGGTCATCAGCCCCAGCATTTT. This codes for CASSYGQFGHQPQHF.

The CDR3 loop reads CASSLADNRRTEAFF. The CDR3, as DNA: TGCGCCAGCAGCTTGGCCGACAACAGGAGAACTGAAGCTTTCTTT. V is TRBV5-1 and J is TRBJ1-1, with a possible D match to TRBD1 (5 bases). The CDR3 has 15 amino acids. V gave up 0 bases and J gave up 5 bases, with 14 bases separating them. In germline, CDR1 is SGHRS, CDR2 YFSETQ.

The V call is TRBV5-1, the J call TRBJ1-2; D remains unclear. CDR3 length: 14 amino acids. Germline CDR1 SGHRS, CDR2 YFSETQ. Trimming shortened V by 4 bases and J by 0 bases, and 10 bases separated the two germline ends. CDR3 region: CASSGAPPNYGYTF. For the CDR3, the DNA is TGCGCCAGCAGCGGCGCCCCTCCTAACTATGGCTACACCTTC.

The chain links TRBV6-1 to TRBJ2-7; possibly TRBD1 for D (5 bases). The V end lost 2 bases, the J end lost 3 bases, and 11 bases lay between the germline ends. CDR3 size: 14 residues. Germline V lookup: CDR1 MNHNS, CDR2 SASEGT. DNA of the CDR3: TGTGCCAGCAGTGAAATGGGCAGGGACTACGAGCAGTACTTC. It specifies CASSEMGRDYEQYF.

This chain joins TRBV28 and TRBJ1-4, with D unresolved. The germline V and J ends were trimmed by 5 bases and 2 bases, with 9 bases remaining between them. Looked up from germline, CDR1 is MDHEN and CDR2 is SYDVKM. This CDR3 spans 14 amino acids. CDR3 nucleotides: TGTGCCAGCAGTCATGGGAGCACTAATGAAAAACTGTTTTTT. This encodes CASSHGSTNEKLFF.

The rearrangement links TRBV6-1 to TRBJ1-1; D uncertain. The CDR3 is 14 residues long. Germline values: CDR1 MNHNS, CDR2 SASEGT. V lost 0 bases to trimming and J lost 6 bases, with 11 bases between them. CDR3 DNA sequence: TGTGCCAGCAGTGAAGCCTACAAGTCCCCTGAAGCTTTCTTT. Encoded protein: CASSEAYKSPEAFF.

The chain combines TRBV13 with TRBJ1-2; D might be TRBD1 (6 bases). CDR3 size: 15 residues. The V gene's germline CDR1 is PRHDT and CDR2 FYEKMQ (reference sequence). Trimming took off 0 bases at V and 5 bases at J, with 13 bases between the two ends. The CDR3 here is CASSLGAGAGYGYTF. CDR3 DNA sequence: TGTGCCAGCAGCTTAGGGGCGGGGGCTGGATATGGCTACACCTTC.

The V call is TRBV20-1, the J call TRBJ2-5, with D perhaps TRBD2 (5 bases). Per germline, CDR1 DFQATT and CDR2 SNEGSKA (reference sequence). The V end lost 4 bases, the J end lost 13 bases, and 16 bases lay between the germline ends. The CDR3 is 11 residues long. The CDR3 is CSAIDYQYSYF. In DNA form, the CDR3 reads TGCAGTGCTATTGACTATCAGTACTCGTACTTC.

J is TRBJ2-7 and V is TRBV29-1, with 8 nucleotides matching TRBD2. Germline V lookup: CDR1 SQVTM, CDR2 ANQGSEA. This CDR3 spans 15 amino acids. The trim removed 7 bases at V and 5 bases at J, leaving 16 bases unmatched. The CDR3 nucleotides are TGCAGCGCAACAAAAACGGGACTAGAATCGGACGAGCAGTACTTC. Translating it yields CSATKTGLESDEQYF.

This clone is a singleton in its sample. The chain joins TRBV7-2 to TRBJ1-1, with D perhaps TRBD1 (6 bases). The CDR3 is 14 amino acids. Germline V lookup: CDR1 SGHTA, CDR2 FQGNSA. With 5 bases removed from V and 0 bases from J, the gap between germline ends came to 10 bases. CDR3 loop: CASSGGWMNTEAFF. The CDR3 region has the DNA TGTGCCAGCAGCGGGGGCTGGATGAACACTGAAGCTTTCTTT.